Below are 8 T cell receptor beta chains sequenced from a single sample in a study of T cell changes during pregnancy in multiple sclerosis (dated by TCRdb to about 2019). To prepare the library, the immunoSEQ multiplex PCR assay was applied. Here the immuneACCESS table is served through TCRdb, limited to in-frame sequences with V and J called. Missing clones are a known gap in these copies; in checked studies unresolved V genes cover under half, and the rest lacks a known reason. The sample includes 36,000 or so clones, with more than 75% observed a single time. In total, the top ten clones hold 0.45% to 0.6% of the sample. Material: CD4+ T cells from peripheral blood mononuclear cells, obtained in the first trimester of pregnancy. Receptors originate from a female donor with multiple sclerosis, enrolled in a pregnancy study.

J is TRBJ2-2 and V is TRBV5-6; the match to TRBD1 covers 7 bases. The CDR3 is 13 residues long. Trimming removed 3 bases from V and 6 bases from J; junction bases left unmatched: 2. Germline V gene sequence: CDR1 SGHDT, CDR2 YYEEEE. CDR3 coding DNA: TGTGCCAGCAGCTGGGGACAGCCCGGGGAGCTGTTTTTT. Translation: CASSWGQPGELFF.

V and J are TRBV6-6 and TRBJ2-1; 8 nucleotides agree with TRBD2. V dropped 6 bases and J dropped 2; count of bases not matched to a gene: 0. The CDR3 is 13 amino acids. In germline, CDR1 is MNHNY, CDR2 SVGAGI (reference sequence). Written as DNA, the CDR3 is TGTGCCAGCAGGACTAGCGCCTACAATGAGCAGTTCTTC. Amino acids: CASRTSAYNEQFF.

The gene calls are TRBV19 and TRBJ1-2, with 7 bases matching TRBD1. Germline loops: CDR1 LNHDA, CDR2 SQIVND (reference sequence). Trimming at V came to 4 bases and at J to 7 bases, leaving 15 bases not matched to a gene. CDR3 length: 16 amino acids. CDR3 nucleotides: TGTGCCAGTAGTACCGGGACAGAAATAAAAGCTCGTGGCTACACCTTC. Its protein is CASSTGTEIKARGYTF.

This chain connects TRBV5-1 to TRBJ2-5; the D gene is possibly TRBD2 (6 bases). Germline CDR1 SGHRS, CDR2 YFSETQ. The CDR3 length is 15 residues. V lost 1 base and J 2 bases, leaving 12 bases between the germline ends. The CDR3 region is CASSLHSRGQETQYF. CDR3 coding DNA: TGCGCCAGCAGCTTGCACAGCCGGGGGCAAGAGACCCAGTACTTC.

V gene TRBV19 combines with J gene TRBJ1-2; 8 bases match TRBD1. V shed 3 bases and J 8 bases; nucleotides not matched to a gene: 11. CDR1 LNHDA and CDR2 SQIVND come from the germline V gene (reference sequence). CDR3 length: 15 amino acids. The CDR3 is CASSIQRQGAQGYTF. Here the CDR3 DNA reads TGTGCCAGTAGTATTCAGAGGCAGGGGGCGCAAGGCTACACCTTC. The variable domain in full, completed from reference TRBV19 and TRBJ1-2, reads DGGITQSPKYLFRKEGQNVTLSCEQNLNHDAMYWYRQDPGQGLRLIYYSQIVNDFQKGDIAEGYSVSREKKESFPLTVTSAQKNPTAFYLCASSIQRQGAQGYTFGSGTRLTVV.

The chain links TRBV28 to TRBJ1-1; tentatively, D is TRBD1 (5 bases). V gave up 3 bases and J gave up 0 bases, with 14 bases separating them. The CDR3 loop spans 16 amino acids. Germline assignment: CDR1 MDHEN and CDR2 SYDVKM. CDR3 protein: CASSFWGRRMNTEAFF. In DNA form, the CDR3 reads TGTGCCAGCAGTTTCTGGGGCAGGCGCATGAACACTGAAGCTTTCTTT.

The chain carries TRBV6-4 and TRBJ1-1; D is unresolved. This CDR3 contains 13 residues. V was trimmed by 3 bases and J by 3 bases, leaving 8 bases between them. CDR1 is MRHNA and CDR2 is SNTAGT in the germline V gene. Here the CDR3 reads CASSEEADTEAFF. CDR3 coding DNA: TGTGCCAGCAGTGAAGAGGCTGACACTGAAGCTTTCTTT.

The V and J genes are TRBV28 and TRBJ2-3; 9 bases map to TRBD2. The CDR3 loop spans 16 amino acids. From germline, CDR1 is MDHEN and CDR2 SYDVKM. The trim removed 6 bases at V and 1 base at J, leaving 8 bases unmatched. The CDR3 nucleotides read TGTGCCAGCAGCCCGTTAGCGGGAGCGGGCACAGATACGCAGTATTTT. As protein: CASSPLAGAGTDTQYF.